This T cell receptor (beta chain) was recovered during a study of OX40 agonist ivuxolimab in advanced cancers. Study overall: Cancers in dose escalation were hepatocellular, melanoma, renal cell and head and neck.

Repertoires were generated with immunoSEQ multiplex PCR, while TCRdb's copy carries only in-frame clones and drops some. Found here are 45,000 or so clones, 85% to 90% of them singletons; the top ten hold roughly 7.8%. The CDR3 contains 15 residues. The junction had 3 bases not matched to a gene; V was cut back by 3 bases and J by 4 bases. The germline V gene encodes CDR1 SNHLY and CDR2 FYNNEI. The rearrangement links TRBV2 to TRBJ2-1; 10 bases line up with TRBD2. The source was CD4+ or CD8+ T cells sorted from blood, collected in a trial of the OX40 agonist ivuxolimab. This receptor was taken from an adult with an advanced solid tumor such as melanoma, head and neck, liver or kidney cancer. The CDR3 nucleotides read TGTGCCAGCAGTGATACTAGCGGGAATTACAATGAGCAGTTCTTC. Its protein product is CASSDTSGNYNEQFF.